This entry concerns a single T cell receptor (beta chain). This specimen comes from a study of shared clonotypes between healthy human individuals. The V gene's germline CDR1 is MDHEN and CDR2 SYDVKM. The CDR3 has 14 residues. The V and J ends lost 3 bases and 3 bases, in that order; junction bases with no gene match: 2. Naive CD8 cells comprised CD45RO-negative, CCR7-positively selected cells, excluding terminally differentiated effector memory CD45RA+ cells. Sequencing used immunoSEQ multiplex PCR; TCRdb keeps in-frame clones, though not all of them. The table has some 600,000 clones, about 96% seen once.

The chain employs TRBV28 and TRBJ2-5; 9 bases line up with TRBD1. The sample taken for sequencing was naive CD8+ T cells sorted from blood. This receptor was identified in a young woman in good health. CDR3 residues: CASSFRDREETQYF. In DNA, the CDR3 is TGTGCCAGCAGTTTCCGGGACAGGGAAGAGACCCAGTACTTC.